This TCR beta chain originates from a study of metastatic and nonmetastatic thyroid tumors. Study at large: Malignant thyroid and benign thyroid patients provided blood and tumor or nodule tissue whose repertoires were compared.

In the case of this clone: The junction departs from the called germline gene at one end, perhaps through a read error. Other DNA sequences in this sample translate to the same CDR3.

In the source study's methods: The study took CDR3 differences across clinicopathological groups and made a distant-metastasis classifier for papillary thyroid cancer from them. Through MiXCR, TCRdb re-clonotyped the PCR reads. The V and J calls and clone size are TCRdb's, not the authors'. The sample shows around 41,000 clones, roughly 3.2% of them seen only once. Thyroid surgery had not been preceded by any treatment in any patient. Sequencing was carried out using blood. This TCR came from a female donor with papillary thyroid cancer or a benign thyroid nodule (not recorded which). Some clones in this sample may be carry-over from other donors' samples.

DNA of the CDR3: TGTGCTAGCAGCCTACGGGACGGCTATGGCTACACCTTC. This encodes CASSLRDGYGYTF. The chain combines TRBV3-1 with TRBJ1-2; TRBD1 is a possible D gene (5 bases). The CDR3 totals 13 residues. Germline V gene lookup returns CDR1 LGHDT and CDR2 YNNKEL (reference sequence).